The 21 T cell receptor beta chains given below trace back to one sample, sequenced in a study of regulatory T cells in long-lasting Graves disease. Building of the TCR beta libraries involved iRepertoire HTBI primers and Arm-PCR of CDR3 regions. TCRdb re-derived calls from the multiplex PCR reads in MiXCR, one entry per CDR3 protein. The sample holds about 540,000 distinct CDR3 sequences, approximately 13% seen once. Time point given: newly diagnosed GD, antithyroid drugs for less than 3 months. From PBMCs, RNA was extracted and then used to make the TCR library. A further study also used this sample, focusing on T cells in Graves' hyperthyroidism and ophthalmopathy.

This specimen was peripheral blood mononuclear cells (PBMCs), taken at new diagnosis, from a patient treated with antithyroid drugs. The source is a man younger than 45 with Graves disease.

This clonotype was recorded many times. V is TRBV27 and J is TRBJ1-5; no reliable D call. The V gene lost 6 bases and the J gene lost 5 bases, with 11 bases spanning the gap. The CDR3 runs to 13 residues. Germline V gene data show CDR1 as MNHEY and CDR2 as SMNVEV (reference sequence). The CDR3 DNA sequence: TGTGCCAGCAGGCCCCTTGGGGATCAGCCCCAGCATTTT. Protein product: CASRPLGDQPQHF.

This clonotype has at least ten counts. The V and J genes are TRBV5-1 and TRBJ2-4; D is tentatively TRBD1 or TRBD2 (5 bases each). Germline V CDR1 and CDR2: SGHRS, YFSETQ. V was pared by 6 bases and J by 1 base, with 8 bases between. The length of the CDR3 is 13 residues. This CDR3 is CASTGTAKNIQYF. The CDR3 DNA reads TGCGCCAGCACAGGGACGGCCAAAAACATTCAGTACTTC.

There are a few counts of this clonotype. This chain uses TRBV12-3 or TRBV12-4 with TRBJ1-5; TRBD1 is a possible D gene (5 bases). V gave up 8 bases and J gave up 0 bases, with 17 bases separating them. CDR3 length equals 16 residues. DNA for the CDR3: TGTGCCAGCCTCGGGCGGGGGTTTCCTAGCAATCAGCCCCAGCATTTT. Its protein is CASLGRGFPSNQPQHF.

This clonotype appeared many times. The J gene is TRBJ2-7, the V gene TRBV27; TRBD2 matches 8 bases. V was clipped by 3 bases and J by 3 bases; unmatched bases: 4. This CDR3 comprises 14 residues. Germline values: CDR1 MNHEY, CDR2 SMNVEV (reference sequence). CDR3 in amino acids: CASSLSLAGYEQYF. The CDR3, as DNA: TGTGCCAGCAGTTTGTCTCTAGCGGGCTACGAGCAGTACTTC.

The CDR3 DNA reads as TGTGCCAGCAACACAACGTTTAGACGCACAGATACGCAGTATTTT. As protein: CASNTTFRRTDTQYF. The chain joins TRBV28 to TRBJ2-3; D remains unclear. Trimming took 7 bases from V and 1 from J, leaving 15 bases between them. This CDR3 region has 15 residues. Germline V gene sequence: CDR1 MDHEN, CDR2 SYDVKM.

Concerning this clonotype: A much larger clone lies one base from this, so it may be a read error. The V and J genes are TRBV12-3 or TRBV12-4 and TRBJ1-2; D unresolved. The CDR3 contains 14 residues. The CDR3 sequence: CTSSSLGANYGYTF. The CDR3, as DNA: TGTACCAGCAGTTCCTTGGGAGCTAACTATGGCTACACCTTC.

The chain recombines TRBV29-1 with TRBJ2-3; weak D call: TRBD1 (5 bases). With 7 bases removed from V and 9 bases from J, the gap between germline ends came to 14 bases. This CDR3 comprises 11 residues. CDR1 is SQVTM, CDR2 ANQGSEA, per germline. Here the CDR3 reads CSGRQNFTQYF. The DNA of the CDR3 is TGCAGCGGGCGACAGAATTTCACGCAGTATTTT.

This clonotype has at least ten counts. The chain couples TRBV6-1 to TRBJ2-2, with TRBD2 matching over 12 bases. There are 15 residues in the CDR3. The V segment lost 6 bases and the J segment 4 bases; nucleotides outside the gene matches: 3. Germline values: CDR1 MNHNS, CDR2 SASEGT. The DNA of the CDR3 is TGTGCCAGCAGGGGGGGACTAGCGGGCACCGGGGAGCTGTTTTTT. Protein product: CASRGGLAGTGELFF.

In its sample, this clonotype was seen many times. This sequence joins TRBV12-3 or TRBV12-4 and TRBJ1-1, with D perhaps TRBD1 (5 bases). The CDR3 sequence is 15 residues long. Trimming pared 6 bases from V and 3 bases from J, leaving 17 bases between. CDR3 DNA: TGTGCCAGCAGCGACAGCTGGCTGGCGGACACTGAAGCTTTCTTT. It specifies CASSDSWLADTEAFF.

The sample holds many counts of this clonotype. V is TRBV2 and J is TRBJ2-1; 9 bases are a match to TRBD2. The V gene's germline CDR1 is SNHLY and CDR2 FYNNEI. The CDR3 length is 16 residues. The V and J ends lost 6 bases and 6 bases, in that order; junction bases with no gene match: 12. The CDR3 is CASRKFTREGPNEQFF. CDR3 nucleotides: TGTGCCAGCAGAAAATTCACGCGGGAGGGCCCCAATGAGCAGTTCTTC.

This clonotype was detected many times. V gene TRBV20-1 combines with J gene TRBJ2-3; D could derive from TRBD1 or TRBD2 (5 bases each). Germline CDR1 reads DFQATT; CDR2 reads SNEGSKA (reference sequence). The CDR3 consists of 16 residues. With 3 bases removed from V and 4 bases from J, the gap between germline ends came to 20 bases. The CDR3 loop reads CSASDVGRGWADTQYF. For the CDR3, the DNA is TGCAGTGCTAGTGATGTGGGACGGGGCTGGGCAGATACGCAGTATTTT.

In its sample, this clonotype was seen many times. The chain employs TRBV20-1 and TRBJ1-1, with 7 bases identical to TRBD1. V shed 3 bases and J 0 bases; nucleotides not matched to a gene: 10. Germline CDR1 and CDR2: DFQATT and SNEGSKA (reference sequence). The CDR3 covers 16 residues. CDR3 amino acids: CSARAGQSYLNTEAFF. DNA for the CDR3: TGCAGTGCTAGGGCGGGACAGTCTTACCTGAACACTGAAGCTTTCTTT.

This clonotype has more than one count but fewer than ten. The chain is built from TRBV12-3 or TRBV12-4 and TRBJ1-6; D remains unclear. V lost 7 bases and J 4 bases, leaving 5 bases between the germline ends. The CDR3 extends over 12 amino acids. Here the CDR3 reads CASTTYNSPLHF. CDR3 sequence (DNA): TGTGCCAGCACCACATATAATTCACCCCTCCACTTT.

This clonotype was seen at least ten times. The V gene is TRBV2, the J gene TRBJ1-4, with D uncertain. From germline, CDR1 is SNHLY and CDR2 FYNNEI. The CDR3 extends over 14 amino acids. V dropped 3 bases and J dropped 7 bases, with 12 bases sitting between them. CDR3 region: CASSERAEVEKLFF. The CDR3 DNA reads as TGTGCCAGCAGTGAGCGGGCAGAAGTTGAAAAACTGTTTTTT.

CDR3 DNA sequence: TGTGCCAGCAGCCCCTGGACTAGCAAGCCAGATACGCAGTATTTT. Its protein is CASSPWTSKPDTQYF. The chain carries TRBV4-2 and TRBJ2-3; 8 bases match TRBD2. The germline V gene encodes CDR1 LGHNA and CDR2 YNFKEQ. Unmatched junction bases numbered 7, after V lost 4 bases and J lost 4 bases. The CDR3 runs to 15 residues.

This clonotype was seen many times. This rearrangement joins TRBV29-1 to TRBJ2-5; TRBD2 aligns across 9 bases. This CDR3 comprises 14 residues. In germline, CDR1 is SQVTM, CDR2 ANQGSEA. V trimming: 7 bases; J trimming: 5 bases; junction bases outside the gene matches: 11. CDR3 residues: CSAQIAGAVETQYF. CDR3 nucleotides: TGCAGCGCCCAAATAGCGGGAGCGGTGGAGACCCAGTACTTC. Full variable domain (missing parts from reference TRBV29-1 and TRBJ2-5): SAVISQKPSRDICQRGTSLTIQCQVDSQVTMMFWYRQQPGQSLTLIATANQGSEATYESGFVIDKFPISRPNLTFSTLTVSNMSPEDSSIYLCSAQIAGAVETQYFGPGTRLLVL.

At least ten counts were recorded for this clonotype. J is TRBJ1-1 and V is TRBV11-2, with D possibly TRBD1 on 6 matching bases. Germline lookup yields CDR1 SGHAT and CDR2 FQNNGV. V gave up 5 bases and J gave up 4 bases, with 17 bases separating them. The CDR3 spans 15 residues. CDR3 DNA sequence: TGTGCCAGCAGCCAGATGGGGGGGCTCAGCACTGAAGCTTTCTTT. Amino acids: CASSQMGGLSTEAFF.

This clonotype was seen a few times. V and J are TRBV27 and TRBJ2-6, with D maybe TRBD2 (7 bases). CDR1 MNHEY and CDR2 SMNVEV come from the germline V gene (reference sequence). Trimming pared 2 bases from V and 4 bases from J, leaving 15 bases between. There are 17 residues in the CDR3. The CDR3 spells CASSLRGGDSGANVLTF. In DNA form, the CDR3 reads TGTGCCAGCAGTTTAAGGGGGGGGGATTCGGGGGCCAACGTCCTGACTTTC.

The sample holds a few counts of this clonotype. V gene TRBV6-2 or TRBV6-3 combines with J gene TRBJ2-3; 16 bases are a match to TRBD2. The J segment lost 3 bases and the V segment lost 6 bases, leaving 15 bases of the junction unmatched. CDR1 is MNHEY and CDR2 is SVGEGT in the germline V gene. There are 20 residues in the CDR3. The CDR3 DNA is TGTGCCAGCAGCCCTACTCCGGGACTAGCGGGAGGGCTGATTACAGATACGCAGTATTTT. The encoded protein is CASSPTPGLAGGLITDTQYF.

This clonotype was picked up a small number of times. This chain uses TRBV6-1 with TRBJ1-1; 7 bases match TRBD1. This CDR3 has 14 amino acids. J lost 7 bases, V lost 4 bases, and 9 bases had no gene match. Germline loops: CDR1 MNHNS, CDR2 SASEGT. The CDR3 bases are TGTGCCAGCAGTGCACAGGGGACTAAGAATGAAGCTTTCTTT. This sequence encodes CASSAQGTKNEAFF.

Remarks on this clonotype: A much larger clone differs from this one at a single base, so this may be a read error. J is TRBJ2-2 and V is TRBV27; D perhaps matches TRBD2 (5 bases). The CDR3 totals 15 residues. Germline V gives CDR1 MNHEY, CDR2 SMNVEV (reference sequence). For the CDR3, the DNA is TGTGCCAGCAGTTTATTAGGCATAGGAACCGGGGAGCTGCTTTTT. Protein: CASSLLGIGTGELLF.